The clone carrying this T cell receptor beta chain was observed a few times. The data are from a study of low-dose radiotherapy and immunotherapy resistance in tumors. TRAV- and TRBV-specific primers primed first-strand cDNA, covering alpha and beta chains. TCR amplification used roughly 20 PCR cycles, a constant-region primer and a V-primer adapter. TCRdb re-called the reads through MiXCR, storing one row per CDR3 protein. Of tens of thousands of distinct CDR3 sequences listed, over 15% are singletons. Germline values: CDR1 LGHDT, CDR2 YNNKEL (reference sequence). CDR3 length: 15 residues. Trimming took off 6 bases at V and 4 bases at J, with 16 bases between the two ends. Described time point: before trial treatment. All of the donors were given nivolumab, ipilimumab, aspirin, low-dose cyclophosphamide and low-dose radiotherapy as part of RACIN, a single-arm trial.

The clonotype was recovered from a male donor with prostate cancer. The chain has TRBV3-1 and TRBJ2-1; D may match TRBD1 or TRBD2 (5 bases each). This specimen consisted of PBMCs, obtained before treatment. The CDR3 DNA reads as TGTGCCAGCAGAGGGGCCAGCGGAGAGTACAATGAGCAGTTCTTC. Protein sequence: CASRGASGEYNEQFF.